A selection of T cell receptor beta chains follows, all from one sample in a study of T-cell reconstitution after alpha-beta-depleted transplantation in children. TCRdb recomputed calls from the PCR reads with MiXCR, one row per CDR3 protein. Of over 150,000 distinct CDR3 sequences in the sample, around 10% were seen once. Source: PBMCs, taken before TCRalphabeta/CD19-depleted stem cell transplant. The receptors derive from a boy between 2 and 10 years old with acute myeloid leukemia, due to receive a stem cell transplant. Each CDR3 is given with its conserved first and last residue. A D gene is named only where the DNA matches it firmly. Rows give clone size only sometimes, using once, few, many, or a class for an expanded clone.

clone_size d_call j_call v_call cdr3_nt cdr3_aa
many TRBD2 TRBJ2-5 TRBV12-3/TRBV12-4 TGTGCCAGCAGCCGGGACTCGGCGGGGGGCTATGCGGAGACCCAGTACTTC CASSRDSAGGYAETQYF
many - TRBJ1-4 TRBV7-9 TGTGCCAGCAGCTTAGTAGTTGAAAAACTGTTTTTT CASSLVVEKLFF
many - TRBJ2-3 TRBV5-5 TGTGCCAGCAGCTTGGGAGAGCCAGGGGCGCAGTATTTT CASSLGEPGAQYF
many TRBD2 TRBJ2-1 TRBV20-1 TGCAGTGCAGAAAGAGGTCCGGGAGGGCCAGATGAGCAGTTCTTC CSAERGPGGPDEQFF
many - TRBJ2-5 TRBV5-1 TGCGCCAGCAGTTTGTGGGTCGGGCAGGTCCAAGAGACCCAGTACTTC CASSLWVGQVQETQYF
many - TRBJ1-4 TRBV4-1 TGCGCCAGCAGCCAAAAACAGGGATTCAATGAAAAACTGTTTTTT CASSQKQGFNEKLFF
many - TRBJ2-7 TRBV12-3/TRBV12-4 TGTGCCAGCAGTTTGCCTGGGACGGCAAAACGCGAGCAGTACTTC CASSLPGTAKREQYF
many - TRBJ2-2 TRBV12-3/TRBV12-4 TGTGCCAGCGTCTCTTCAGCGGTCTCCGGGGAGCTGTTTTTT CASVSSAVSGELFF
many TRBD1 TRBJ1-1 TRBV20-1 TGCAGTGCTTCCGACAGGGTGAACACTGAAGCTTTCTTT CSASDRVNTEAFF
many TRBD1 TRBJ2-5 TRBV5-1 TGCGCCAGCACCCCAAGGACAGGGGGCGGGGAGACCCAGTACTTC CASTPRTGGGETQYF
many - TRBJ2-1 TRBV7-9 TGTGCCAGCAGCTTAGTAGGAGGCGTGAACTTC CASSLVGGVNF
many TRBD2 TRBJ2-5 TRBV9 TGTGCCAGCAGCCCTCGACTAGCGGGAGGTGAGACCCAGTACTTC CASSPRLAGGETQYF
few - TRBJ2-5 TRBV5-6 TGTGCCAGCAGCCAGGGACTTACCTGGTGGGGGGAGACCCAGTACTTC CASSQGLTWWGETQYF
many - TRBJ2-2 TRBV14 TGTGCCAGCAGCCCCAGGGTGTCCGGGGAGCTGTTTTTT CASSPRVSGELFF
many TRBD1 TRBJ1-1 TRBV5-1 TGCGCCAGCAGCTTGGGAGGGGGCGCAAACACTGAAGCTTTCTTT CASSLGGGANTEAFF
many TRBD2 TRBJ2-7 TRBV20-1 TGCAGTGCTCCTAGGACTAGCGGCTCCTACGAGCAGTACTTC CSAPRTSGSYEQYF
many - TRBJ1-1 TRBV9 TGTGCCAGCAGCGTAGGACAGATGAACACTGAAGCTTTCTTT CASSVGQMNTEAFF
many - TRBJ2-5 TRBV12-3/TRBV12-4 TGTGCCAGCAGTTTCCCCCAGGGGCAAGCCGAGACCCAGTACTTC CASSFPQGQAETQYF
many - TRBJ2-4 TRBV19 TGTGAGCTAAGTTCAAACATTCAGTACTTC CELSSNIQYF
many TRBD1 TRBJ1-1 TRBV15 TGTGCCACCAGCACCCGACAGGGGGTCTGGTACACTGAAGCTTTCTTT CATSTRQGVWYTEAFF
many - TRBJ2-7 TRBV12-3/TRBV12-4 TGTGCCAGCAGTTTCACAGGGACGGCCTACGAGCAGTACTTC CASSFTGTAYEQYF
medium-sized TRBD2 TRBJ2-1 TRBV5-5 TGTGCCAGCAGCGGATTTACTAGCGGGAGAAACTACAATGAGCAGTTCTTC CASSGFTSGRNYNEQFF
many TRBD1 TRBJ2-1 TRBV20-1 TGCAGTGCTAGAAGCTCGGGACAGCACTCCTACAATGAGCAGTTCTTC CSARSSGQHSYNEQFF
many - TRBJ1-5 TRBV11-2 TGTGCCAGCAGCTTAGACCACAATCAGCCCCAGCATTTT CASSLDHNQPQHF
few TRBD1 TRBJ2-3 TRBV2 TGTGCCAGCACCGGGACAGGGGGCTCAGATACGCAGTATTTT CASTGTGGSDTQYF
many TRBD2 TRBJ2-7 TRBV5-1 TGCGCCAGCAGCTTGTATGCGGGAGGCGAGCAGTACTTC CASSLYAGGEQYF
many TRBD2 TRBJ2-1 TRBV5-1 TGCGCCAGCAGCTTTTTTGGACTAGCGGGGGCTGAGCAGTTCTTC CASSFFGLAGAEQFF
many TRBD2 TRBJ2-5 TRBV7-9 TGTGCCAGCAGCTTAGTAGGTGGACTAGGATTCGGGACCCAGTACTTC CASSLVGGLGFGTQYF
- - TRBJ1-2 TRBV9 TGTGCCAGCAGCGTAGAGTCAAACGGGGGCTACACCTTC CASSVESNGGYTF
many TRBD2 TRBJ2-3 TRBV9 TGTGCCAGCAGCGTAGGACTAGCGGGGGGGCCCACAGATACGCAGTATTTT CASSVGLAGGPTDTQYF
many - TRBJ2-7 TRBV20-1 TGCAGTGCTAGAGGTTCCCCGGGACAACTGACCTACGAGCAGTACTTC CSARGSPGQLTYEQYF
many - TRBJ2-1 TRBV4-1 TGCGCCAGCAGCCAAGGCAGGGAGACGTACAATGAGCAGTTCTTC CASSQGRETYNEQFF
many - TRBJ1-1 TRBV5-1 TGCGCCAGCAGCTTGCTTCTTGGGGACACTGAAGCTTTCTTT CASSLLLGDTEAFF
many - TRBJ2-3 TRBV3-1 TGTGCCAGCAAGGTCGGGGCCGGTGATACGCAGTATTTT CASKVGAGDTQYF
many - TRBJ2-1 TRBV27 TGTGCCAGCAGCGCCCCTGGGGATGAGCAGTTCTTC CASSAPGDEQFF
many TRBD1 TRBJ1-1 TRBV2 TGTGCCAGCAGGGGGGACAGCTTGAACACTGAAGCTTTCTTT CASRGDSLNTEAFF
many - TRBJ2-7 TRBV15 TGTGCCACCAGCAGGAACGGTCTCTACGAGCAGTACTTC CATSRNGLYEQYF
- TRBD1 TRBJ1-3 TRBV6-1 TGTGCCAGCAGTCCCCGGGTGGGGACAGGGGGCAATGGAAACACCATATATTTT CASSPRVGTGGNGNTIYF
many TRBD1 TRBJ2-2 TRBV5-1 TGCGCCAGCAGCTTGGGGGACAGAGTCACCGGGGAGCTGTTTTTT CASSLGDRVTGELFF
many - TRBJ2-1 TRBV5-1 TGCGCCAGCTTCCTGGCGCCTGGGGGGTACAATGAGCAGTTCTTC CASFLAPGGYNEQFF
many - TRBJ2-5 TRBV30 TGTGCCTGGAGTAAACACCTCCAAGAGACCCAGTACTTC CAWSKHLQETQYF
many - TRBJ1-2 TRBV20-1 TGCAGTGCTAGAGAACTAAACTTCCTCTATGGCTACACCTTC CSARELNFLYGYTF
few TRBD1 TRBJ2-2 TRBV20-1 TGCAGTGCAAGGGACAGGGTCAACTGGCACACCGGGGAGCTGTTTTTT CSARDRVNWHTGELFF
- - TRBJ2-5 TRBV19 TGTGCCAGTAGTCCCACCGGACGGGGCGAGACCCAGTACTTC CASSPTGRGETQYF
many - TRBJ2-3 TRBV4-1 TGCGCCAGCAGCCAAGATCGATCTAGCGCCTCAGATACGCAGTATTTT CASSQDRSSASDTQYF
many - TRBJ1-2 TRBV29-1 TGCAGCGTTGAATCCCAGCTCAACTATGGCTACACCTTC CSVESQLNYGYTF
many TRBD1 TRBJ1-1 TRBV5-1 TGCGCCAGCAGCCGCGATTCGACAGGGTCAGGCACTGAAGCTTTCTTT CASSRDSTGSGTEAFF
- - TRBJ2-1 TRBV10-3 TGTGCCATCAGTGAGTCGAATACAGGGTTCTACAATGAGCAGTTCTTC CAISESNTGFYNEQFF
many - TRBJ1-4 TRBV5-1 TGCGCCAGCAGCCCCGGGACGGCAGCAACTAATGAAAAACTGTTTTTT CASSPGTAATNEKLFF
- - TRBJ2-5 TRBV3-1 TGTGCCTGCAGCAAGGTTAGAACGGGAGCGTACCAAGAGACCCAGTACTTC CACSKVRTGAYQETQYF